This T cell receptor (beta chain) was captured in a study of identical twins. General study results and limits: Beta out-of-frame sequences showed weaker excess sharing between twins. The study based its conclusions on cross-sectional statistical analysis and did not follow the same donors.

This clonotype was detected a few times. What it binds is not known. Template switching (which added a universal primer site) was used, and cDNA carried unique molecular identifiers. Each CDR3 protein gets one entry after TCRdb re-called the 5' RACE reads with MiXCR. This table has roughly 290,000 distinct CDR3 sequences, less than 9% appearing once. Per germline, CDR1 MDHEN and CDR2 SYDVKM. The CDR3 is 13 residues long. J lost 8 bases, V lost 2 bases, and 5 bases had no gene match. This same sample was also part of a study on yellow fever vaccine responses in identical twins.

The specimen sequenced was memory (CD45RO+) T cells sorted from blood. V and J are TRBV28 and TRBJ1-2; TRBD1 aligns across 7 bases. The receptor's source is a woman younger than 35 in good health. The CDR3 loop is CASSLGTVEGYTF. DNA of the CDR3: TGTGCCAGCAGTTTAGGGACAGTAGAGGGCTACACCTTC.